The entry below describes one TCR beta chain. This specimen comes from a study of cytomegalovirus exposure and HLA in healthy donors. Germline trimming cut 5 bases from V and 2 bases from J; bases unmatched to any gene: 2. Germline CDR1 and CDR2: SGHTA and FQGTGA. This CDR3 contains 15 residues. 13 Jbeta primers and 60 Vbeta primers were used for the PCR. TCRdb's copy holds only in-frame clones and misses some; the assay was immunoSEQ multiplex PCR. The sample has over 85,000 clones; 6.5% to 8% are singletons. The chain joins TRBV7-3 to TRBJ2-5; 13 bases map to TRBD2. This receptor was identified in a man in his fifties or sixties in good health and CMV-seronegative. Sequencing used PBMCs. The CDR3 bases are TGTGCCAGCAGCATGGGACTAGCGGGACAAGAGACCCAGTACTTC. This codes for CASSMGLAGQETQYF.